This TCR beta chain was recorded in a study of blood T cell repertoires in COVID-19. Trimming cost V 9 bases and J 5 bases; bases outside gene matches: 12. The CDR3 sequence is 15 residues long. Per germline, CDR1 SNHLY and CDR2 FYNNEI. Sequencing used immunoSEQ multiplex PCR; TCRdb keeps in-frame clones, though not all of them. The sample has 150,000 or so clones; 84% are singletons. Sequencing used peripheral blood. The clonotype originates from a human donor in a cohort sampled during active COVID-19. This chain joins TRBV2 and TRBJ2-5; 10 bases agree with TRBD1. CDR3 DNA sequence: TGTGCCAGAGGACTGGACAGGGGGTCTTGGGAGACCCAGTACTTC. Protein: CARGLDRGSWETQYF.